These 8 T cell receptor beta chains share one sample of origin, sequenced in a study of T-cell memory formation after mild COVID-19. TCRdb re-called the 5' RACE reads with MiXCR, one entry per CDR3 protein. The table records 350,000 to 500,000 distinct CDR3 sequences, under 20% of them present only once. Source material: PBMCs or a T cell subset sorted from them (not recorded which). The receptor source for this set is a man aged 18 to 35 who had mild COVID-19 (a few samples of this study predate the infection). Cell type and time point are not known.

V is TRBV10-3 and J is TRBJ2-5, with 10 bases matching TRBD1. This CDR3 has 14 residues. The junction had 5 bases not matched to a gene; V was cut back by 10 bases and J by 0 bases. CDR1 and CDR2 (germline): ENHRY, SYGVKD. CDR3 in amino acids: CATGTGENQETQYF. CDR3 sequence (DNA): TGTGCCACCGGGACAGGGGAGAACCAAGAGACCCAGTACTTC.

This clonotype was observed a handful of times. The chain joins TRBV6-5 to TRBJ2-1; possibly TRBD1 for D (6 bases). The V gene lost 8 bases and the J gene lost 2 bases, with 10 bases spanning the gap. The CDR3 consists of 13 residues. Germline V gene data show CDR1 as MNHEY and CDR2 as SVGAGI. CDR3 region: CASHTGPYNEQFF. As DNA, the CDR3 is TGTGCCAGCCACACAGGGCCCTACAATGAGCAGTTCTTC.

This clonotype was counted only a few times. This rearrangement joins TRBV18 to TRBJ2-5; no definite D call. Germline V gives CDR1 KGHSH, CDR2 LQKENI. The CDR3 is made up of 12 amino acids. Trimming stripped 3 bases from V and 5 bases from J, with 7 bases between. The DNA for the CDR3 is TGTGCCAGCTCACCTAACCGTGAGACCCAGTACTTC. Its protein is CASSPNRETQYF.

In DNA form, the CDR3 reads TGTGCCTGGAGTGTACGAGGGTATGAGGGGGCAAGAGGCTACACCTTC. Amino acids: CAWSVRGYEGARGYTF. The rearrangement joins TRBV30 to TRBJ1-2; 7 bases map to TRBD1. The CDR3 totals 16 residues. Germline V gene data show CDR1 as GTSNPN and CDR2 as SVGIG (reference sequence). With V trimmed by 0 bases and J by 8 bases, 15 bases remained unmatched.

This clonotype was seen a handful of times. The gene calls are TRBV5-4 and TRBJ2-2, with 8 bases that match TRBD1. Trimming at V came to 3 bases and at J to 8 bases, leaving 6 bases not matched to a gene. Looked up from germline, CDR1 is SGHNT and CDR2 is YYREEE (reference sequence). The CDR3 length is 14 residues. The CDR3 DNA follows: TGTGCCAGCAGCTCCCTGGACAGGGAAGGGGAGCTGTTTTTT. It codes for CASSSLDREGELFF.

This clonotype was seen only a few times. The rearrangement joins TRBV7-9 to TRBJ1-3, with D unresolved. The CDR3 loop spans 16 amino acids. CDR1 SEHNR and CDR2 FQNEAQ come from the germline V gene (reference sequence). V shed 5 bases and J shed 5 bases, with 19 bases lying between them. The DNA for the CDR3 is TGTGCCAGCAGCCCCGAGTATTGGACGGCCCGAAACACCATATATTTT. Its protein product is CASSPEYWTARNTIYF.

The chain has TRBV10-3 and TRBJ1-6; D possibly corresponds to TRBD1 (5 bases). The V gene lost 4 bases and the J gene lost 3 bases, with 16 bases spanning the gap. Germline loops: CDR1 ENHRY, CDR2 SYGVKD. This CDR3 has 17 amino acids. Here the CDR3 reads CAISVFSAGLYNSPLHF. CDR3 coding DNA: TGTGCCATCAGTGTATTCTCGGCAGGGCTCTATAATTCACCCCTCCACTTT.

This clonotype was observed a handful of times. This sequence joins TRBV20-1 and TRBJ2-1; D is uncertain. The CDR3 has 12 residues. The germline gives CDR1 DFQATT, CDR2 SNEGSKA (reference sequence). The CDR3 region has the DNA TGCAGCGCTCGACTCCGTGGGTATGAGCAGTTCTTC. Its protein is CSARLRGYEQFF.